The 10 T cell receptor beta chains presented below share a single source sample, sequenced in a study of shared clonotypes between healthy human individuals. Measured with immunoSEQ multiplex PCR; TCRdb has only the in-frame clones, and not every one. This sample yields around 2,000,000 clones, of which about 95% are seen a single time; 1% to 1.5% belongs to the top ten. CD45RO-negative, CCR7-selected cells formed the naive CD8 fraction, which excluded terminally differentiated effector memory CD45RA+ cells. Sequencing input: naive CD8+ T cells sorted from blood. The origin of the receptors is a man younger than 35 in good health.

CDR3 in DNA: TGTGCCTGGAGGCCTACAGGCGGAAATGAGCAGTTCTTC. It codes for CAWRPTGGNEQFF. The rearrangement links TRBV30 to TRBJ2-1; D is perhaps TRBD1 (5 bases). V lost 3 bases, J lost 7 bases, and 13 bases lay in between. The CDR3 runs 13 residues. CDR1 and CDR2 (germline): GTSNPN, SVGIG (reference sequence).

Remarks on this clone: Other DNA sequences of this sample code for an identical CDR3. The chain is built from TRBV13 and TRBJ2-7; D ambiguous. V lost 0 bases to trimming and J lost 6 bases, with 6 bases between them. In germline, CDR1 is PRHDT, CDR2 FYEKMQ (reference sequence). CDR3 length equals 12 residues. In DNA form, the CDR3 reads TGTGCCAGCAGCTTAGGTAGGACCGAGCAGTACTTC. Protein sequence: CASSLGRTEQYF.

V gene TRBV4-2 combines with J gene TRBJ2-7, with a weak D call TRBD2 (5 bases). The CDR3 totals 17 residues. Trimming removed 0 bases at V and 0 bases at J, with 15 bases between. Germline V gives CDR1 LGHNA, CDR2 YNFKEQ. Here the CDR3 DNA reads TGTGCCAGCAGCCAAGACCACCAACTGGAGGCCTCCTACGAGCAGTACTTC. It is translated as CASSQDHQLEASYEQYF.

The chain joins TRBV28 to TRBJ1-4; 8 bases are shared with TRBD1. With V trimmed by 6 bases and J by 7 bases, 7 bases remained unmatched. The V gene's germline CDR1 is MDHEN and CDR2 SYDVKM. CDR3 size: 14 residues. CDR3 region: CASSPGQGTEKLFF. In DNA, the CDR3 is TGTGCCAGCAGCCCCGGACAGGGAACTGAAAAACTGTTTTTT.

The gene calls are TRBV7-3 and TRBJ2-3; the match to TRBD2 covers 7 bases. With V trimmed by 7 bases and J by 2 bases, 6 bases remained unmatched. The CDR3 contains 14 residues. CDR1 SGHTA and CDR2 FQGTGA come from the germline V gene. The CDR3 loop reads CASTEAGPTDTQYF. The CDR3 bases are TGTGCCAGCACCGAAGCGGGGCCCACAGATACGCAGTATTTT.

In regard to this clone: The same CDR3 arises from other DNA sequences in this sample as well. The genes are TRBV30 and TRBJ2-7, with a tentative D call TRBD2 (6 bases). The V and J ends lost 5 bases and 0 bases respectively, with 8 bases between them. Per germline, CDR1 GTSNPN and CDR2 SVGIG (reference sequence). The CDR3 consists of 12 residues. The CDR3 coding sequence is TGTGCCTGGGGAGGGAGCTCCTACGAGCAGTACTTC. This gives the protein CAWGGSSYEQYF.

This chain connects TRBV5-1 to TRBJ2-2; D possibly corresponds to TRBD1 (6 bases). From germline, CDR1 is SGHRS and CDR2 YFSETQ. V was clipped by 2 bases and J by 6 bases, with 32 bases between them. This CDR3 has 21 residues. The CDR3 bases are TGCGCCAGCAGCTTTGCGGCTGGTATCTCCGGGACATTGAGTCACCCCGGGGAGCTGTTTTTT. The encoded protein is CASSFAAGISGTLSHPGELFF.

The chain employs TRBV18 and TRBJ2-7; 7 bases align to TRBD1. CDR1 and CDR2 from the germline V gene are KGHSH and LQKENI. The CDR3 loop spans 17 amino acids. The V and J ends lost 0 bases and 3 bases, in that order; junction bases with no gene match: 11. CDR3 residues: CASSPPGTDIFSYEQYF. The CDR3 DNA reads TGTGCCAGCTCACCACCGGGGACAGATATCTTTAGCTACGAGCAGTACTTC. The full variable domain, in which reference TRBV18 and TRBJ2-7 provide the parts outside the CDR3, is NAGVMQNPRHLVRRRGQEARLRCSPMKGHSHVYWYRQLPEEGLKFMVYLQKENIIDESGMPKERFSAEFPKEGPSILRIQQVVRGDSAAYFCASSPPGTDIFSYEQYFGPGTRLTVT.

The chain recombines TRBV7-8 with TRBJ2-1; 7 nucleotides line up with TRBD2. Unmatched junction bases numbered 10, after V lost 1 base and J lost 4 bases. The CDR3 has 17 residues. CDR1 is SGHVS, CDR2 FQNEAQ, per germline. The CDR3 is CASSLGLWGGIYNEQFF. For the CDR3, the DNA is TGTGCCAGCAGCTTAGGGCTCTGGGGGGGGATTTACAATGAGCAGTTCTTC.

The V call is TRBV30, the J call TRBJ2-2; 8 bases match TRBD1. The V segment lost 5 bases and the J segment 2 bases; nucleotides outside the gene matches: 16. The germline V gene has CDR1 GTSNPN and CDR2 SVGIG (reference sequence). The CDR3 is made up of 18 amino acids. The CDR3 DNA reads TGTGCCTGGGGAGACGACAGGGGCGAAACAGTCAACACCGGGGAGCTGTTTTTT. Protein: CAWGDDRGETVNTGELFF.